This passage covers 9 T cell receptor beta chains from one sample sequenced in a study of shared T cell receptors in the human thymus. Method: immunoSEQ multiplex PCR; TCRdb's copy keeps in-frame clones and lacks some. The data show almost 550,000 clones, around three quarters seen once. These data were likewise used in another study, on human thymus T cells.

Material for sequencing was thymocytes. The receptors originated from a boy less than two years old with a congenital heart defect.

The chain has TRBV29-1 and TRBJ2-7; a weak D match, TRBD1 (5 bases). V dropped 4 bases and J dropped 3 bases, with 34 bases sitting between them. The CDR3 covers 20 residues. Per germline, CDR1 SQVTM and CDR2 ANQGSEA. The chain's CDR3 is CSVGSHTDKRYQGPNYEQYF. CDR3 sequence (DNA): TGCAGCGTTGGATCCCACACCGACAAGAGGTATCAGGGCCCAAACTACGAGCAGTACTTC.

The chain has TRBV6-5 and TRBJ2-7; 8 bases map to TRBD1. Germline CDR1 and CDR2: MNHEY and SVGAGI. J gave up 4 bases and V 0 bases, and 5 bases lay outside the gene matches. This CDR3 has 15 residues. The CDR3 nucleotides read TGTGCCAGCAGTTACTCTGGCAGGGACAGGTACGAGCAGTACTTC. It codes for CASSYSGRDRYEQYF.

This clone came up once. This chain joins TRBV5-1 and TRBJ2-7, with 10 bases lining up with TRBD1. V was clipped by 5 bases and J by 5 bases; unmatched bases: 22. The CDR3 consists of 19 residues. Germline V lookup: CDR1 SGHRS, CDR2 YFSETQ. CDR3 bases: TGCGCCAGCAGTCCAAACCAGCCCAATCGACAGGGGGCATGGCACGAGCAGTACTTC. Its protein is CASSPNQPNRQGAWHEQYF.

There are a few counts of this clone. The chain uses TRBV5-4 and TRBJ2-7; D may be TRBD2 (5 bases). This CDR3 spans 14 amino acids. Trimming took 3 bases from V and 5 from J, leaving 15 bases between them. Germline lookup yields CDR1 SGHNT and CDR2 YYREEE (reference sequence). CDR3 in DNA: TGTGCCAGCAGCTGGGAGACACAGCGAAACGAGCAGTACTTC. As protein: CASSWETQRNEQYF.

V is TRBV19 and J is TRBJ2-6, with 11 bases that match TRBD2. Per the germline V gene, CDR1 is LNHDA and CDR2 is SQIVND (reference sequence). The CDR3 contains 17 residues. V lost 1 base and J lost 1; bases outside the gene matches: 0. CDR3 nucleotides: TGTGCCAGTAGTATAGTAGCGGGAGGGTCTGGGGCCAACGTCCTGACTTTC. Translation: CASSIVAGGSGANVLTF.

The gene calls are TRBV18 and TRBJ2-7, with a possible D match to TRBD1 (5 bases). This CDR3 has 13 amino acids. Trimming took off 4 bases at V and 0 bases at J, with 7 bases between the two ends. Germline lookup yields CDR1 KGHSH and CDR2 LQKENI. The CDR3 sequence: CASSLDTSYEQYF. CDR3 bases: TGTGCCAGCTCACTGGACACCTCCTACGAGCAGTACTTC.

The chain employs TRBV25-1 and TRBJ2-6; D ambiguous. The CDR3 covers 18 residues. CDR1 and CDR2 from the germline V gene are MGHDK and SYGVNS. Trimming stripped 4 bases from V and 0 bases from J, with 16 bases between. The CDR3 DNA sequence: TGTGCCAGCAGTGTGGCGGTTGACCCTACCTCTGGGGCCAACGTCCTGACTTTC. Translation gives CASSVAVDPTSGANVLTF. The full variable domain, rest sourced from reference TRBV25-1 and TRBJ2-6, is EADIYQTPRYLVIGTGKKITLECSQTMGHDKMYWYQQDPGMELHLIHYSYGVNSTEKGDLSSESTVSRIRTEHFPLTLESARPSHTSQYLCASSVAVDPTSGANVLTFGAGSRLTVL.

The rearrangement uses TRBV9 and TRBJ2-6; 8 nucleotides match TRBD1. This CDR3 comprises 15 residues. Germline loops: CDR1 SGDLS, CDR2 YYNGEE. J was trimmed by 14 bases and V by 0 bases; bases with no gene match: 10. CDR3 amino acids: CASSVDRNRGTFLTF. The CDR3 region has the DNA TGTGCCAGCAGCGTAGATAGGAACAGGGGGACCTTCCTGACTTTC.

This rearrangement joins TRBV18 to TRBJ2-7, with TRBD1 matching over 9 bases. CDR3 size: 15 residues. J was trimmed by 2 bases and V by 2 bases; bases with no gene match: 4. Germline V gene sequence: CDR1 KGHSH, CDR2 LQKENI. In nucleotides, the CDR3 is TGTGCCAGCTCACCAGGAGGACAGGGGACCTACGAGCAGTACTTC. Translated: CASSPGGQGTYEQYF.